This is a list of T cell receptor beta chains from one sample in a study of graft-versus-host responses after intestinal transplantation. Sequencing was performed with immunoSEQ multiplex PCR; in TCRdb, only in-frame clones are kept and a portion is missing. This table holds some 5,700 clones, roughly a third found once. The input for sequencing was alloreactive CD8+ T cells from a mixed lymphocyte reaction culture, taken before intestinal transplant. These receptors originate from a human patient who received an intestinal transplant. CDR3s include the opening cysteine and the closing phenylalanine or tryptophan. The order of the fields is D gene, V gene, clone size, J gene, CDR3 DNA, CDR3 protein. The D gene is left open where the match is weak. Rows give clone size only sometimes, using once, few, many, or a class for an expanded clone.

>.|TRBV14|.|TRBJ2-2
TGTGCCAGCAGCCCAGACTGGCCGGGCACCGGGGAGCTGTTTTTT
CASSPDWPGTGELFF
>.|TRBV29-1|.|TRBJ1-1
TGCAGCGTTGAACGGACAGAGAACACTGAAGCTTTCTTT
CSVERTENTEAFF
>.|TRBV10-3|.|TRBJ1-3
TGTGCCATCAGCCTGAGAGGGAGGAGAAACACCATATATTTT
CAISLRGRRNTIYF
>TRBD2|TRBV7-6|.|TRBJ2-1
TGTGCCAGCAGCTTATGGGGACTAATCTACAATGAGCAGTTCTTC
CASSLWGLIYNEQFF
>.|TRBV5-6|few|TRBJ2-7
TGTGCCAGCAGCTGGGGCAACTACGAGCAGTACTTC
CASSWGNYEQYF
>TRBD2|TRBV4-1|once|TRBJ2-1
TGCGCCAGCAGCCAAGGATTACTAGCGGGAGTAGTGAATGAGCAGTTCTTC
CASSQGLLAGVVNEQFF
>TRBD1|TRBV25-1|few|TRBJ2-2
TGTGCCAGCAGGACAGGGCTGGACACCGGGGAGCTGTTTTTT
CASRTGLDTGELFF
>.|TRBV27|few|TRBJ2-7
TGTGCCAGCAGCCCCGGTGGGGGGTACGAGCAGTACTTC
CASSPGGGYEQYF
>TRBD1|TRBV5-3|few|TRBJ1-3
TGTGCCAGGACAGGGCTAGGAAACACCATATATTTT
CARTGLGNTIYF
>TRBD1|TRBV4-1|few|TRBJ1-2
TGCGCCAGCAGCCTCGGACAGGGGGCAGACTATGGCTACACCTTC
CASSLGQGADYGYTF
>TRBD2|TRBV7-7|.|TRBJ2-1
TGTGCTAGCAGCATGGGACTAACAGGCGATGAGCAGTTCTTC
CASSMGLTGDEQFF
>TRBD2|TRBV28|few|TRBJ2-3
TGTGCCAGCAGTTACCCTCGGGTGGGGGGGGACACAGATACGCAGTATTTT
CASSYPRVGGDTDTQYF
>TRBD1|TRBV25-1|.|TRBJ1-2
TGTGCCAGCAGTGATGACAGGGTTCTCTATGGCTACACCTTC
CASSDDRVLYGYTF
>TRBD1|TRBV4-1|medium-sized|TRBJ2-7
TGCGCCAGCAGCCACCCCACAGGGGGCCACGAGCAGTACTTC
CASSHPTGGHEQYF
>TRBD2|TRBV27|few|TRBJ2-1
TGTGCCAGCAGCCCTCTAGCGGGAGGGCAAAATGAGCAGTTCTTC
CASSPLAGGQNEQFF
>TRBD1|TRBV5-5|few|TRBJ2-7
TGTGCCAGCAGCCCGGGGACAGGGTCCTACGAGCAGTACTTC
CASSPGTGSYEQYF
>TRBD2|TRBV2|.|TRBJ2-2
TGTGCCAGCAGTGTAGGGCTAGCGGGAGCCGGGGAGCTGTTTTTT
CASSVGLAGAGELFF
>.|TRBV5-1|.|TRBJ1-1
TGCGCCAGCCATGTAGGGGTCGGGACTGAAGCTTTCTTT
CASHVGVGTEAFF
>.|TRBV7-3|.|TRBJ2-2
TGTGCCAGCTGGACAGAGAACACCGGGGAGCTGTTTTTT
CASWTENTGELFF
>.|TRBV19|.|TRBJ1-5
TGTGCCAGTAGTCCCCGGGGTTGGCCCCAGCATTTT
CASSPRGWPQHF
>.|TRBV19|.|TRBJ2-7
TGTGCCACCCCCTTGGCCCCGCACCGGGACTTTATCTACGAGCAGTACTTC
CATPLAPHRDFIYEQYF
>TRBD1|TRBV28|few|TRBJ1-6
TGTGCCAGCAGTTTACGGGACAGAACTTATTCACCCCTCCACTTT
CASSLRDRTYSPLHF
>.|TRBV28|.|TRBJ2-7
TGTGCCAGCAGTCTCTCCTGGGAGTCCTACGAGCAGTACTTC
CASSLSWESYEQYF
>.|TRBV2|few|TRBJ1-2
TGTGCCAGCAGTGAAGCATCAGGGGACTATGGCTACACCTTC
CASSEASGDYGYTF
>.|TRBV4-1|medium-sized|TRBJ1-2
TGCGCCAGCAGCCAAGATAGGGGCCCGAATGGCTACACCTTC
CASSQDRGPNGYTF
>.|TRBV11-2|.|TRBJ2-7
TGTGCCAGCAGCCCCTCGGGACTCTCCTACGAGCAGTACTTC
CASSPSGLSYEQYF
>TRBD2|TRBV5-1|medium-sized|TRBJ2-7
TGCGCCAGCAGCTTAGGGGAGCGGGGGGTCTCCTACGAGCAGTACTTC
CASSLGERGVSYEQYF
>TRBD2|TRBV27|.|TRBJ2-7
TGTGCCAGCAGTCTAGGACTAGCGGGAGGCCCCTACGAGCAGTACTTC
CASSLGLAGGPYEQYF
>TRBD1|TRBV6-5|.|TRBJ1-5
TGTGCCAGCAGTTATAATACAGGGGGGCAGCCCCAGCATTTT
CASSYNTGGQPQHF
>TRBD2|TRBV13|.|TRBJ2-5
TGTGCCAGCAGCTTAGCTTCTAGCGGGGGGGTGGACGAGACCCAGTACTTC
CASSLASSGGVDETQYF
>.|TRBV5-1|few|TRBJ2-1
TGCGCCAGCAGGGTGGTAGCATCCTACAATGAGCAGTTCTTC
CASRVVASYNEQFF
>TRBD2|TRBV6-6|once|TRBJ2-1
TGTGCCAGCAGTTCTCAACTAGCGGGGATCGGGGATGAGCAGTTCTTC
CASSSQLAGIGDEQFF
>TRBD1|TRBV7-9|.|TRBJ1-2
TGTGCCAGCACTCTTATTGGGACAGGGAACTATGGCTACACCTTC
CASTLIGTGNYGYTF
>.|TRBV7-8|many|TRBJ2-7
TGTGCCAGCAGCCCCGGGACTTACAGCTCCTACGAGCAGTACTTC
CASSPGTYSSYEQYF
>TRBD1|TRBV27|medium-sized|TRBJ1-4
TGTGCCAGCGGCGGACAGGGGGACGAAAAACTGTTTTTT
CASGGQGDEKLFF
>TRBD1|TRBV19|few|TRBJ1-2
TGTGCCAGTAGTGCCCGATCCACCGGGACAGGTCGCTACACCTTC
CASSARSTGTGRYTF
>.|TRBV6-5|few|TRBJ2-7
TGTGCCAGCAGTTACCACGATAGCAGATACTACGAGCAGTACTTC
CASSYHDSRYYEQYF
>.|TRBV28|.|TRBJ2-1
TGTGCCAGCAGACCGGGACTCCGACACAATGAGCAGTTCTTC
CASRPGLRHNEQFF
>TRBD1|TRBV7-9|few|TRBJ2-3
TGTGCCAGCAGCTTATGGGGACAGAGCACAGATACGCAGTATTTT
CASSLWGQSTDTQYF
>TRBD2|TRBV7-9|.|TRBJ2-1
TGTGCCAGCAGCCCCATAGCGGGGGGGCAAAACAATGAGCAGTTCTTC
CASSPIAGGQNNEQFF
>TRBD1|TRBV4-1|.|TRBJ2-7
TGCGCCAGCAGCCAGGGACAGGGGACGTACGAGCAGTACTTC
CASSQGQGTYEQYF
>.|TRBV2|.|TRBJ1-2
TGTGCCAGCAGTCCTCAGTTCGGGGGGTCTCTCTATGGCTACACCTTC
CASSPQFGGSLYGYTF
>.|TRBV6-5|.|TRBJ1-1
TGTGCCAGCAGTTATGGGACTAGGGGCACTGAAGCTTTCTTT
CASSYGTRGTEAFF
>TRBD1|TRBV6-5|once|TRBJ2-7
TGTGCCAGCAGTTCCTTAGACAGGGAAGGCGACGAGCAGTACTTC
CASSSLDREGDEQYF
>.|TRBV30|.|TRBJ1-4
TGTGCCTGGGGGGGAGGGTATGAAAAACTGTTTTTT
CAWGGGYEKLFF
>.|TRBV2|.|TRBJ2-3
TGTGCCAGCAGTGAAGGCAGGGGCTGGGGAGATACGCAGTATTTT
CASSEGRGWGDTQYF
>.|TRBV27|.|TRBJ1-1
TGTGCCAGCAGTTTATTTAGCGGCTTGATGAACACTGAAGCTTTCTTT
CASSLFSGLMNTEAFF
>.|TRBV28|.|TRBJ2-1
TGTGCCAGCAGTGGGTTAGCCGTGGAGCAGTTCTTC
CASSGLAVEQFF
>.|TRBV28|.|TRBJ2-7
TGTGCCAGCAGTTTGTCCATCCACGAGCAGTACTTC
CASSLSIHEQYF
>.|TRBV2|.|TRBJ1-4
TGTGCCAGCAGTGAAGCGCTTGGGATCGGGAAGGATAAACTGTTTTTT
CASSEALGIGKDKLFF
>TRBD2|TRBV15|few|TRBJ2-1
TGTGCCACCAGCACTCAGCGGGGCTCCTACAATGAGCAGTTCTTC
CATSTQRGSYNEQFF
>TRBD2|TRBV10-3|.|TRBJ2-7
TGTGCCATCAGTGAGTCAAGCGGGGGGGCGGAGGAGCAGTACTTC
CAISESSGGAEEQYF
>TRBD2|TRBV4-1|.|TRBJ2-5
TGCGCCAGCAGCCAAGTGGGCGGGGAGGGGCGGGAGACCCAGTACTTC
CASSQVGGEGRETQYF
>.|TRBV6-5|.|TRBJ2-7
TGTGCCAGCCGTCGCAGCTCCTACGAGCAGTACTTC
CASRRSSYEQYF
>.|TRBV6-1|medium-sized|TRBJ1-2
TGTGCCAGCAGGGCGGCGGGGGGGCTTGGCTATGGCTACACCTTC
CASRAAGGLGYGYTF
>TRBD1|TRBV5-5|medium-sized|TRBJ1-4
TGTGCCAGCAGATATAGGACAGGGGACTATGAAAAACTGTTTTTT
CASRYRTGDYEKLFF
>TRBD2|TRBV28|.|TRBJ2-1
TGTGCCAGCAGCCCCCGACTAGCGGGAGTGAATGAGCAGTTCTTC
CASSPRLAGVNEQFF
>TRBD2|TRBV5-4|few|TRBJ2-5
TGTGCCAGCAGCTTGGTAGCGGGGGTGCAAGAGACCCAGTACTTC
CASSLVAGVQETQYF
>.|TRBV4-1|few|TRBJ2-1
TGCGCCAGCAGCCAACTTAGCGGATTCTCCTACAATGAGCAGTTCTTC
CASSQLSGFSYNEQFF
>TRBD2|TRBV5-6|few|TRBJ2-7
TGTGCCAGCAGTGAGCCTAGTCTAGCGGTCTACGAGCAGTACTTC
CASSEPSLAVYEQYF